What follows are 25 T cell receptor beta chains derived from one specimen sequenced in a study of regulatory T cells in long-lasting Graves disease. In building TCR beta libraries, iRepertoire HTBI primers were used together with Arm-PCR of CDR3 regions. TCRdb ran MiXCR on the multiplex PCR reads and lists one entry per CDR3 protein. This sample has over 300,000 distinct CDR3 sequences; 15% to 19% occur once, and the top ten carry approximately 21%. As for time point: newly diagnosed GD, antithyroid drugs for less than 3 months. Extracted RNA from PBMCs served as the source of the TCR library. The sample in question was peripheral blood mononuclear cells (PBMCs), obtained at new diagnosis, from a patient treated with antithyroid drugs. All receptors derive from a female donor with Graves disease.

In this sample, this clonotype turned up a few times. CDR3 DNA: TGTGCCAGCAGCTCTCTAGCGGGAGGGCCCGGTGAGCAGTTCTTC. It codes for CASSSLAGGPGEQFF. This chain connects TRBV9 to TRBJ2-1; TRBD2 agrees at 12 bases. From germline, CDR1 is SGDLS and CDR2 YYNGEE. CDR3 length equals 15 residues. Trimming cost V 4 bases and J 9 bases; bases outside gene matches: 8.

This clonotype came up many times. CDR3 in amino acids: CASSQDLGGTEAFF. Here the CDR3 DNA reads TGTGCCAGCAGCCAAGATTTGGGGGGTACTGAAGCTTTCTTT. The rearrangement joins TRBV3-1 to TRBJ1-1; maybe TRBD1 (5 bases). The CDR3 consists of 14 residues. Germline V gene data show CDR1 as LGHDT and CDR2 as YNNKEL (reference sequence). Trimming shortened V by 0 bases and J by 5 bases, and 10 bases separated the two germline ends.

This clonotype was observed many times. The chain couples TRBV7-9 to TRBJ1-4; no reliable D call. CDR3 length: 15 residues. Trimming left V 4 bases short and J 8 bases short, with 17 bases between. Looked up from germline, CDR1 is SEHNR and CDR2 is FQNEAQ (reference sequence). DNA of the CDR3: TGTGCCAGCAGCTCACCCGAAAATCCCGGGGAAAAACTGTTTTTT. This gives the protein CASSSPENPGEKLFF. The entire variable domain, with the rest obtained from reference TRBV7-9 and TRBJ1-4, is as follows: DTGVSQNPRHKITKRGQNVTFRCDPISEHNRLYWYRQTLGQGPEFLTYFQNEAQLEKSRLLSDRFSAERPKGSFSTLEIQRTEQGDSAMYLCASSSPENPGEKLFFGSGTQLSVL.

The V call is TRBV29-1, the J call TRBJ2-5, with D tentatively TRBD2 (7 bases). The CDR3 covers 16 residues. Per germline, CDR1 SQVTM and CDR2 ANQGSEA. Trimming left V 6 bases short and J 5 bases short, with 25 bases between. In nucleotides, the CDR3 is TGCAGCGTGGGCTCAGAACGGAGGGGGGGTGTGGAGACCCAGTACTTC. Translation gives CSVGSERRGGVETQYF.

In its sample, this clonotype was seen a few times. V gene TRBV3-1 combines with J gene TRBJ1-6, with unresolved D. V lost 0 bases and J lost 10, with 25 bases in between. This CDR3 region has 19 residues. Germline-derived CDR1 and CDR2 are LGHDT and YNNKEL (reference sequence). CDR3 in DNA: TGTGCCAGCAGCCAAGATCGTAGGATCTTTTCCGGCGGTGAATCACCCCTCCACTTT. Translated, it gives CASSQDRRIFSGGESPLHF.

As for this clonotype: This likely reflects a read error, since a far larger clone is one base away. The genes are TRBV6-2 or TRBV6-3 and TRBJ2-7, with TRBD1 identical over 7 bases. V shed 5 bases and J 7 bases; nucleotides not matched to a gene: 11. This CDR3 has 14 amino acids. From germline, CDR1 is MNHEY and CDR2 SVGEGT. CDR3 region: CASSRGRGYNEQYF. CDR3 DNA: TGTGCCAGCAGTAGGGGCAGGGGGTACAATGAGCAGTACTTC.

The chain is built from TRBV7-3 and TRBJ2-1, with 7 bases that match TRBD2. The trim removed 5 bases at V and 9 bases at J, leaving 7 bases unmatched. Germline V gene lookup returns CDR1 SGHTA and CDR2 FQGTGA. This CDR3 region has 13 residues. CDR3 DNA sequence: TGTGCCAGCAGCCCCCTGACTAGCAGTGAGCAGTTCTTC. It encodes CASSPLTSSEQFF.

The chain has TRBV4-1 and TRBJ2-2; TRBD1 agrees at 8 bases. J gave up 5 bases and V 3 bases, and 5 bases lay outside the gene matches. The CDR3 is 15 residues long. Germline CDR1 MGHRA, CDR2 YSYEKL. CDR3 DNA sequence: TGCGCCAGCAGCCATCAAGGGACAGGAACCGGGGAGCTGTTTTTT. Its translation: CASSHQGTGTGELFF.

This clonotype turned up a few times. This chain joins TRBV9 and TRBJ1-1, with D uncertain. V shed 1 base and J shed 1 base, with 8 bases lying between them. CDR3 length: 14 amino acids. Germline V gives CDR1 SGDLS, CDR2 YYNGEE. The CDR3 DNA reads TGTGCCAGCAGCGTATATGACACGAACACTGAAGCTTTCTTT. It yields the protein CASSVYDTNTEAFF.

This clonotype showed up just a few times. V gene TRBV18 combines with J gene TRBJ2-3; 7 nucleotides agree with TRBD1. The germline V gene encodes CDR1 KGHSH and CDR2 LQKENI. V shed 3 bases, J shed 5 bases, and the junction held 11 bases outside the gene matches. CDR3 size: 16 residues. The CDR3 reads CASSPITGERGDTQYF. CDR3 bases: TGTGCCAGCTCACCCATTACAGGGGAGAGAGGAGATACGCAGTATTTT.

There are many counts of this clonotype. The chain has TRBV12-3 or TRBV12-4 and TRBJ1-1; 9 bases are shared with TRBD1. Trimming at V came to 4 bases and at J to 4 bases, leaving 10 bases not matched to a gene. CDR3 length: 16 residues. The CDR3 region has the DNA TGTGCCAGCAGTTCGAACAGGGGGCTCACGATCACTGAAGCTTTCTTT. This encodes CASSSNRGLTITEAFF.

This clonotype occurred many times. The V call is TRBV2, the J call TRBJ1-5; D is unresolved. The CDR3 contains 14 residues. V lost 2 bases and J lost 4, with 9 bases in between. Per germline, CDR1 SNHLY and CDR2 FYNNEI. The CDR3 reads CASSESLGNQPQHF. CDR3 DNA sequence: TGTGCCAGCAGTGAATCTCTTGGAAATCAGCCCCAGCATTTT.

Ten or more counts support this clonotype. V is TRBV28 and J is TRBJ2-2; TRBD1 aligns across 11 bases. Losses at the gene ends were 5 bases for V and 4 bases for J; bases not matched to a gene: 6. The germline V gene has CDR1 MDHEN and CDR2 SYDVKM. This CDR3 has 16 residues. CDR3: CASSDPGQGVTGELFF. The CDR3 DNA reads as TGTGCCAGCAGTGATCCGGGACAGGGGGTCACCGGGGAGCTGTTTTTT.

The chain is built from TRBV10-1 and TRBJ2-1; TRBD2 aligns across 7 bases. From germline, CDR1 is WNHNN and CDR2 SYGVQD (reference sequence). The CDR3 spans 16 residues. V was clipped by 4 bases and J by 5 bases; unmatched bases: 11. The CDR3 coding sequence is TGCGCCAGCAGTGGTGAAGGCGGGAGCCAACACAATGAGCAGTTCTTC. It codes for CASSGEGGSQHNEQFF.

This clonotype has a count of ten or more. The chain couples TRBV29-1 to TRBJ2-1, with D maybe TRBD2 (6 bases). The CDR3 has 15 residues. Germline CDR1 SQVTM, CDR2 ANQGSEA. V lost 3 bases and J lost 2, with 14 bases in between. As DNA, the CDR3 is TGCAGCGTTGATCAGGGCGGGAATCCCTACAATGAGCAGTTCTTC. Translating gives CSVDQGGNPYNEQFF.

The V gene is TRBV20-1, the J gene TRBJ1-2; D not certain. Germline CDR1 is DFQATT and CDR2 is SNEGSKA (reference sequence). The CDR3 spans 15 residues. V gave up 6 bases and J gave up 3 bases, with 20 bases separating them. For the CDR3, the DNA is TGCAGTGCGATTTTAGGTTTGACCGTCGACTATGGCTACACCTTC. This encodes CSAILGLTVDYGYTF.

This clonotype was seen many times. V gene TRBV29-1 combines with J gene TRBJ1-1, with D unclear. The CDR3 has 10 amino acids. Germline V gene lookup returns CDR1 SQVTM and CDR2 ANQGSEA. Trimming took off 5 bases at V and 1 base at J, with 2 bases between the two ends. This CDR3 is CSVWNTEAFF. CDR3 DNA: TGCAGCGTTTGGAACACTGAAGCTTTCTTT.

This clonotype appeared many times. This chain uses TRBV4-2 with TRBJ2-5, with D possibly being TRBD2 (5 bases). The germline V gene has CDR1 LGHNA and CDR2 YNFKEQ. CDR3 length equals 15 residues. The germline V and J ends were trimmed by 1 base and 0 bases, with 9 bases remaining between them. CDR3 in DNA: TGTGCCAGCAGCCAAGGGGCGAGGGACCAAGAGACCCAGTACTTC. As protein: CASSQGARDQETQYF.

The table lists this clonotype with many counts. The rearrangement links TRBV20-1 to TRBJ1-5; 9 nucleotides align to TRBD1. CDR1 is DFQATT, CDR2 SNEGSKA, per germline (reference sequence). The junction had 6 bases not matched to a gene; V was cut back by 5 bases and J by 7 bases. The CDR3 length is 13 residues. In nucleotides, the CDR3 is TGCAGTGCTTACAGGGGGCAGGGGCAGCCCCAGCATTTT. Amino acids: CSAYRGQGQPQHF.

This clonotype was counted ten times or more. The V gene is TRBV30, the J gene TRBJ1-1; D perhaps matches TRBD1 (5 bases). The V end lost 3 bases, the J end lost 4 bases, and 18 bases lay between the germline ends. This CDR3 contains 15 residues. Looked up from germline, CDR1 is GTSNPN and CDR2 is SVGIG (reference sequence). The CDR3 DNA sequence: TGTGCCTGGAGGACAGCAGGGAGGTGGGGCACTGAAGCTTTCTTT. Translation: CAWRTAGRWGTEAFF. Combining the CDR3 with reference TRBV30 and TRBJ1-1 gives the whole variable domain SQTIHQWPATLVQPVGSPLSLECTVEGTSNPNLYWYRQAAGRGLQLLFYSVGIGQISSEVPQNLSASRPQDRQFILSSKKLLLSDSGFYLCAWRTAGRWGTEAFFGQGTRLTVV.

The gene calls are TRBV6-2 or TRBV6-3 and TRBJ1-1; D ambiguous. Germline CDR1 reads MNHEY; CDR2 reads SVGEGT. V was shortened by 4 bases and J by 8 bases, with 14 bases between the two germline ends. The CDR3 sequence is 13 residues long. CDR3 in DNA: TGTGCCAGCAGTTTGGCCCGGAGGAGCGAAGCTTTCTTT. As protein: CASSLARRSEAFF.

This clonotype was observed a handful of times. The rearrangement joins TRBV19 to TRBJ1-1; 9 positions agree with TRBD1. The CDR3 consists of 14 residues. Per the germline V gene, CDR1 is LNHDA and CDR2 is SQIVND (reference sequence). With 5 bases clipped from V and 6 bases from J, the junction kept 7 bases outside the gene matches. The CDR3 bases are TGTGCCAGTAGTTCGCTGTGGGACAGGGCTGAAGCTTTCTTT. It encodes CASSSLWDRAEAFF.

The chain couples TRBV20-1 to TRBJ2-7; 11 nucleotides agree with TRBD1. The CDR3 has 15 amino acids. Germline lookup yields CDR1 DFQATT and CDR2 SNEGSKA (reference sequence). V trimming: 0 bases; J trimming: 4 bases; junction bases outside the gene matches: 5. CDR3 region: CSARDPGTGGYEQYF. The CDR3 region has the DNA TGCAGTGCTAGAGATCCGGGGACAGGGGGGTACGAGCAGTACTTC.

Many counts were recorded for this clonotype. The V call is TRBV28, the J call TRBJ1-5; possibly TRBD1 for D (5 bases). Germline values: CDR1 MDHEN, CDR2 SYDVKM. This CDR3 has 18 amino acids. Trimming took off 6 bases at V and 5 bases at J, with 26 bases between the two ends. CDR3 nucleotide sequence: TGTGCCAGCAGCCTCAATTTCGCAGGGTACCCTATTCATCAGCCCCAGCATTTT. Translation gives CASSLNFAGYPIHQPQHF.

This clonotype has a count of ten or more. The chain has TRBV9 and TRBJ2-3, with 11 positions matching TRBD2. V shed 3 bases, J shed 4 bases, and the junction held 10 bases outside the gene matches. This CDR3 has 17 residues. Germline lookup yields CDR1 SGDLS and CDR2 YYNGEE. CDR3 in amino acids: CASSAPLAGGPSDTQYF. The CDR3 coding sequence is TGTGCCAGCAGCGCTCCCTTAGCGGGGGGGCCCTCAGATACGCAGTATTTT.